This T cell receptor (beta chain) was identified during a study of blood T cell repertoires in COVID-19. Study background: The samples span acute and convalescent COVID-19 from the United States, Italy and Spain. T cells, B-cell-depleted T cells, or PBMCs provided the cDNA or gDNA that served as material.

In the original analysis: Researchers report that nucleated cell counts were estimated from reference gene primer amplification. Produced via immunoSEQ multiplex PCR; TCRdb's table is partial and in-frame only. V, J and clone size derive from that table, while D and trimming were established from the DNA sequence. The sample comprises over 11,000 clones, roughly 90% of which are singletons, and 5% to 5.5% rests with the top ten. V lost 1 base, J lost 1 base, and 8 bases stayed unmatched. Germline loops: CDR1 LGHNA, CDR2 YNFKEQ. The CDR3 has 18 amino acids. Input material: peripheral blood. This TCR was recovered from a human donor in a cohort sampled during active COVID-19. The J gene is TRBJ2-7, the V gene TRBV4-2; 12 bases map to TRBD2. CDR3 sequence (DNA): TGTGCCAGCAGCCAAGGGACTAGCGGGACTCTACCGTCCTACGAGCAGTACTTC. The encoded protein is CASSQGTSGTLPSYEQYF.